This T cell receptor (beta chain) stems from a study of T cell repertoires in cytomegalovirus infection. Study results and caveats: The study found HLA-C-restricted CMV-specific TCR beta clonotypes dominating the ex vivo response.

The table lists this clonotype with many counts. Its target is not known. Each CDR3 protein gets one entry after TCRdb re-called the reads with MiXCR. The sample holds about 110,000 distinct CDR3 sequences; about 30% are singletons and the top ten take roughly three quarters. Trimming removed 4 bases at V and 5 bases at J, with 17 bases between. Germline V CDR1 and CDR2: SEHNR, FQNEAQ (reference sequence). The CDR3 contains 15 residues. The clonotype comes from a human donor in good health (CMV status not recorded). Some clones in this sample may be carry-over from other donors' samples. V is TRBV7-9 and J is TRBJ2-5; TRBD2 might be the D (6 bases). The source was CD8+ T cells from cultured PBMCs, collected from culture after CMV antigen stimulation. The CDR3 is CASSSPGAGLETQYF. For the CDR3, the DNA is TGTGCCAGCAGCTCCCCCGGGGCGGGGTTGGAGACCCAGTACTTC.